The T cell receptor beta chain described here comes from a study of control samples from healthy donors and cancer patients. TCRdb's table, derived via immunoSEQ multiplex PCR, lists solely in-frame clones and lacks some. The sample has approximately 70,000 clones, over 85% seen once; the top ten hold approximately 5.1%. CDR1 and CDR2 (germline): MGHDK, SYGVNS. Trimming took 6 bases from V and 3 from J; bases not matched to a gene: 6. This CDR3 is built from 14 residues. V and J are TRBV25-1 and TRBJ2-3, with TRBD2 matching 7 bases. This sequence originates from a man in his sixties with colorectal cancer. Sequences were obtained from PBMCs. The CDR3: CASSLAAGTDTQYF. The CDR3 DNA sequence: TGTGCCAGCAGCCTAGCGGCAGGGACAGATACGCAGTATTTT.